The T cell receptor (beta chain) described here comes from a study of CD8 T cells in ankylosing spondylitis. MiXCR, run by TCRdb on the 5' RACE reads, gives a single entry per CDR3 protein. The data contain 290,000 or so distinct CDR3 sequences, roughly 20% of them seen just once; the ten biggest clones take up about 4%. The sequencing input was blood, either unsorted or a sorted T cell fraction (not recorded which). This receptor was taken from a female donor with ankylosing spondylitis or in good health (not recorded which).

The DNA for the CDR3 is TGTGCCAGCAGTTTCGCGGGGGAAAAACTGTTTTTT. This encodes CASSFAGEKLFF. The chain employs TRBV7-9 and TRBJ1-4; no firm D call. The germline CDR1 and CDR2 sequences are SEHNR and FQNEAQ (reference sequence). This CDR3 contains 12 residues. V lost 6 bases to trimming and J lost 8 bases, with 10 bases between them.